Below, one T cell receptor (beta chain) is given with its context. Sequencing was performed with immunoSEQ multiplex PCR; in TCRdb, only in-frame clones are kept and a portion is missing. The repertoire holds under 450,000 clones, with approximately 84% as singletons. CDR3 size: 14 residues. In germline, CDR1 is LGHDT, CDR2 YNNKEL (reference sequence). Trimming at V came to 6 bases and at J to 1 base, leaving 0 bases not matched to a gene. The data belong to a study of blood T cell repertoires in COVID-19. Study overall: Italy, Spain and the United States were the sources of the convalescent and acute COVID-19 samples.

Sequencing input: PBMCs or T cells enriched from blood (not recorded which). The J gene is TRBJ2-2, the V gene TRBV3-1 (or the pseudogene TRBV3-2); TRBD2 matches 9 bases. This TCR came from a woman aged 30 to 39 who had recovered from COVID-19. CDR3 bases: TGTGCCAGCAGACTAGCGGGGAACACCGGGGAGCTGTTTTTT. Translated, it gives CASRLAGNTGELFF.